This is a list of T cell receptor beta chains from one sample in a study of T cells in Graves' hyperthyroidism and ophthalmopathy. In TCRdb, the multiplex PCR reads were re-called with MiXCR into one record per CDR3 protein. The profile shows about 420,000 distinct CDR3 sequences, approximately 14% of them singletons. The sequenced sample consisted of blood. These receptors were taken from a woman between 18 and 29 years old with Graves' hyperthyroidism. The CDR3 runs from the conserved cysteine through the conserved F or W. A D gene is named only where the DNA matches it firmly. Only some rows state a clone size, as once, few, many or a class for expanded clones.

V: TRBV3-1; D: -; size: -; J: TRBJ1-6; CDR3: CASSQVFRVDNSPLHF; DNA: TGTGCCAGCAGCCAAGTCTTCAGGGTGGATAATTCACCCCTCCACTTT
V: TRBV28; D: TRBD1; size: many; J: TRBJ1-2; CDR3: CASSPGQGKGYTF; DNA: TGTGCCAGCAGCCCGGGACAGGGGAAAGGCTACACCTTC
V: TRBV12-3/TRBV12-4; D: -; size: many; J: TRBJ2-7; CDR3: CASSFRTGVADEQYF; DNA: TGTGCCAGCAGTTTTAGGACGGGTGTTGCGGACGAGCAGTACTTC
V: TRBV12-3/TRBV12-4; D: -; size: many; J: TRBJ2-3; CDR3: CASTLGGFADTQYF; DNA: TGTGCCAGCACCTTGGGGGGCTTCGCAGATACGCAGTATTTT
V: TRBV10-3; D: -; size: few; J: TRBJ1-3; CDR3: CAIAPGQSNSGNTIYF; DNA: TGTGCCATTGCGCCAGGACAGTCAAACTCTGGAAACACCATATATTTT
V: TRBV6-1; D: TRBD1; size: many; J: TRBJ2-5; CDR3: CASSEFRTGQETQYF; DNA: TGTGCCAGCAGTGAGTTCAGGACAGGTCAAGAGACCCAGTACTTC
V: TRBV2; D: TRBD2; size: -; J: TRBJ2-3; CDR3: CASRGLAGTDTQYF; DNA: TGTGCCAGCCGGGGGCTAGCGGGAACAGATACGCAGTATTTT
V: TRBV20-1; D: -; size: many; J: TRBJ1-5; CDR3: CSAEPGSNQPQHF; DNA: TGCAGTGCTGAACCGGGGAGCAATCAGCCCCAGCATTTT
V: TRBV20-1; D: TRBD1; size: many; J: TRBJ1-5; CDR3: CSAHGTGGFNQPQHF; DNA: TGCAGTGCCCATGGGACAGGGGGCTTCAATCAGCCCCAGCATTTT
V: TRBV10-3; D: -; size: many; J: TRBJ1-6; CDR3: CAIEDGRGQSPLHF; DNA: TGTGCCATCGAGGACGGCAGGGGTCAGTCACCCCTCCACTTT
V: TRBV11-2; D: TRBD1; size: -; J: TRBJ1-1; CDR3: CAGSSGTGASEAFF; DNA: TGTGCCGGCAGCTCCGGGACAGGGGCCTCGGAAGCTTTCTTT
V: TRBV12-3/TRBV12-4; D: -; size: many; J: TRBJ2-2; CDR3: CASSPGHLELFF; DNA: TGTGCCAGCAGTCCAGGACACCTCGAGCTGTTTTTT
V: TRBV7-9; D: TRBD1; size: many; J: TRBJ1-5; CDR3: CASSTDRTGDQPQHF; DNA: TGTGCCAGCAGCACCGATAGGACAGGGGATCAGCCCCAGCATTTT
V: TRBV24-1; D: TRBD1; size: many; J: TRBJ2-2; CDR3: CATSGQGASGELFF; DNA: TGTGCCACCAGTGGACAGGGGGCAAGCGGGGAGCTGTTTTTT
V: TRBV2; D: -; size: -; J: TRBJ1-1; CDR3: CASSAQVMNTEAFF; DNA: TGTGCCAGCAGCGCACAGGTTATGAACACTGAAGCTTTCTTT